Below, 5 T cell receptor beta chains from the same sample are listed, as sequenced in a study of blood T cell repertoires in COVID-19. Assay used: immunoSEQ multiplex PCR; TCRdb lists only in-frame clones, some missing. The sample lists around 160,000 clones, roughly 80% occurring once. The sample comprised peripheral blood. These receptors came from a human donor in a cohort sampled during active COVID-19.

Notes on this clone: Distinct nucleotide sequences in the sample also encode this CDR3. The gene calls are TRBV7-9 and TRBJ2-7; D may be TRBD1 (5 bases). This CDR3 region has 14 residues. Germline V CDR1 and CDR2: SEHNR, FQNEAQ (reference sequence). V dropped 3 bases and J dropped 0 bases, with 9 bases sitting between them. CDR3 DNA: TGTGCCAGCAGCTTGCAGGGTAGCTCCTACGAGCAGTACTTC. Translating it yields CASSLQGSSYEQYF. The whole variable domain, remainder taken from reference TRBV7-9 and TRBJ2-7, is DTGVSQNPRHKITKRGQNVTFRCDPISEHNRLYWYRQTLGQGPEFLTYFQNEAQLEKSRLLSDRFSAERPKGSFSTLEIQRTEQGDSAMYLCASSLQGSSYEQYFGPGTRLTVT.

This sequence joins TRBV7-3 and TRBJ1-1; D is unclear. V shed 1 base and J shed 2 bases, with 8 bases lying between them. Germline CDR1 is SGHTA and CDR2 is FQGTGA. This CDR3 region has 14 residues. The CDR3 DNA follows: TGTGCCAGCAGCTTAAGTCAGAAAAACACTGAAGCTTTCTTT. Its translation: CASSLSQKNTEAFF.

The chain recombines TRBV4-1 with TRBJ2-2, with 7 bases that match TRBD2. Germline V gene data show CDR1 as MGHRA and CDR2 as YSYEKL. The CDR3 extends over 16 amino acids. J lost 4 bases, V lost 4 bases, and 9 bases had no gene match. CDR3 bases: TGCGCCAGCAGCCCCGGGGGAGGGGAGCTCACCGGGGAGCTGTTTTTT. Encoded protein: CASSPGGGELTGELFF.

This clone was picked up one time. The rearrangement links TRBV3-1 (or the pseudogene TRBV3-2) to TRBJ2-3, with a weak D call TRBD1 (5 bases). V lost 2 bases and J lost 0, with 12 bases in between. The CDR3 covers 16 residues. Looked up from germline, CDR1 is LGHDT and CDR2 is YNNKEL (reference sequence). CDR3 DNA: TGTGCCAGCAGCCAAACTACAGGAGCTAGCACAGATACGCAGTATTTT. Protein product: CASSQTTGASTDTQYF.

V and J are TRBV7-9 and TRBJ1-3; D not resolved. The V gene lost 2 bases and the J gene lost 1 base, with 6 bases spanning the gap. Germline CDR1 is SEHNR and CDR2 is FQNEAQ (reference sequence). This CDR3 is 14 amino acids long. The chain's CDR3 is CASSLSNSGNTIYF. The CDR3 bases are TGTGCCAGCAGCTTATCAAATTCTGGAAACACCATATATTTT.